This TCR beta chain was sequenced during a study of T cells after yellow fever vaccination. General study findings and limits: Reappearing after the booster were most of the clones from primary vaccination (around 96% CD4, approximately 85% CD8).

CDR3 length: 14 residues. J was trimmed by 6 bases and V by 4 bases; bases with no gene match: 7. As for this clonotype: Its specificity is not known.

TCRdb re-derived calls from the 5' RACE reads in MiXCR, one entry per CDR3 protein. The profile shows 450,000 to 650,000 distinct CDR3 sequences, around a fifth of them singletons. The chain recombines TRBV12-3 or TRBV12-4 with TRBJ2-7, with 9 positions matching TRBD2. The sequence was obtained from a man between 18 and 29 years old who received the YFV17D yellow fever vaccine. This material consisted of PBMCs, taken approximately 22 days after the first yellow fever vaccination. Here the CDR3 reads CASSSSGGPGEQYF. In DNA form, the CDR3 reads TGTGCCAGCAGTTCAAGCGGGGGGCCTGGCGAGCAGTACTTC.